The 6 T cell receptor beta chains listed next were all sequenced from one sample in a study of T cells after posttransplantation cyclophosphamide. Sequencing used immunoSEQ multiplex PCR; TCRdb keeps in-frame clones, though not all of them. This table holds under 5,000 clones, roughly 75% found once. Methotrexate plus calcineurin inhibitor accompanied controls' myeloablative marrow transplants; sampling was 1 year later. Here the sequenced sample was PBMCs, taken after allogeneic stem cell transplant with calcineurin inhibitor and methotrexate. These receptors originate from a female patient aged 50 to 60 who received an allogeneic stem cell transplant from an unrelated donor, was CMV-positive, and had acute and chronic GVHD. T cells may partly derive from the graft donor.

The chain employs TRBV6-4 and TRBJ1-1; possible D gene TRBD1, 6 bases. The CDR3 runs 13 residues. From germline, CDR1 is MRHNA and CDR2 SNTAGT. The germline V and J ends were trimmed by 6 bases and 1 base, with 9 bases remaining between them. For the CDR3, the DNA is TGTGCCAGCAGCGCGGACAGGAACACTGAAGCTTTCTTT. Translating it yields CASSADRNTEAFF.

The chain recombines TRBV7-9 with TRBJ1-1; D not certain. Germline V gene sequence: CDR1 SEHNR, CDR2 FQNEAQ (reference sequence). V was clipped by 1 base and J by 0 bases, with 6 bases between them. The length of the CDR3 is 14 residues. The CDR3 bases are TGTGCCAGCAGCTTAGTTTCGGTGAACACTGAAGCTTTCTTT. Protein product: CASSLVSVNTEAFF.

The chain is built from TRBV11-2 and TRBJ1-1, with TRBD1 as a possible D gene (6 bases). Between the trimmed V and J ends, which lost 10 bases and 0 bases, there was a span of 12 bases. The CDR3 runs to 13 residues. Germline CDR1 is SGHAT and CDR2 is FQNNGV. The CDR3 region has the DNA TGTGCCACCAGACAGGAAATGAACACTGAAGCTTTCTTT. Translated: CATRQEMNTEAFF.

The chain recombines TRBV6-5 with TRBJ2-7, with 7 bases lining up with TRBD1. The J segment lost 4 bases and the V segment lost 2 bases, leaving 8 bases of the junction unmatched. Germline assignment: CDR1 MNHEY and CDR2 SVGAGI. CDR3 length: 15 residues. DNA of the CDR3: TGTGCCAGCAGTTACCAGGGCCAGGGGGTGTACGAGCAGTACTTC. It translates to CASSYQGQGVYEQYF.

V usage is TRBV19 and J usage is TRBJ2-5; 7 bases agree with TRBD1. The CDR3 loop spans 15 amino acids. In germline, CDR1 is LNHDA, CDR2 SQIVND (reference sequence). Unmatched junction bases numbered 9, after V lost 8 bases and J lost 0 bases. CDR3 DNA sequence: TGTGCCAGTTCCCAGGACAGGTGGTACCAAGAGACCCAGTACTTC. It encodes CASSQDRWYQETQYF.

This clone was recorded a few times. The chain recombines TRBV14 with TRBJ2-6; a weak D match, TRBD2 (6 bases). Germline V CDR1 and CDR2: SGHDN, FVKESK. This CDR3 is built from 17 residues. V gave up 5 bases and J gave up 0 bases, with 14 bases separating them. CDR3 in amino acids: CASSKRVFSSGANVLTF. The CDR3 coding sequence is TGTGCCAGCAGCAAGCGGGTATTCAGCTCTGGGGCCAACGTCCTGACTTTC.